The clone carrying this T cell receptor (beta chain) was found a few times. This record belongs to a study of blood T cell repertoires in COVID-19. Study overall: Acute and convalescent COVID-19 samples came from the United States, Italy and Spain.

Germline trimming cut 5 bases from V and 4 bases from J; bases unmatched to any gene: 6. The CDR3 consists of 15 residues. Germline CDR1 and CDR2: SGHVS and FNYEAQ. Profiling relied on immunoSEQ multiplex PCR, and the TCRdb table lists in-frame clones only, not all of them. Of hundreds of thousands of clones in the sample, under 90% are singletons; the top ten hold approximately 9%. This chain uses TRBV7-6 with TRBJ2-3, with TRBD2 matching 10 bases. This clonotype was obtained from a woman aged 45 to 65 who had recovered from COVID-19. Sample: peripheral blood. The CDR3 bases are TGTGCCAGCAGCAGTACTAGCGGGACAGCAGATACGCAGTATTTT. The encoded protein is CASSSTSGTADTQYF.